Listed here are 21 T cell receptor beta chains from one sample, sequenced in a study of shared T cell receptors in the human thymus. The method was immunoSEQ multiplex PCR; TCRdb's version includes in-frame clones alone and lacks a portion of them. The sample holds a few hundred thousand clones; approximately 95% are singletons and the top ten take approximately 0.02%. Specimen: thymocytes. The receptors were sampled from a human donor.

CDR3 sequence: CASSLVGTFKEETQYF. The CDR3 region has the DNA TGTGCCAGCAGCTTAGTCGGGACCTTCAAGGAAGAGACCCAGTACTTC. This chain uses TRBV7-2 with TRBJ2-5; tentatively, D is TRBD1 or TRBD2 (5 bases each). Trimming took off 1 base at V and 3 bases at J, with 15 bases between the two ends. The CDR3 has 16 residues. Germline V gene sequence: CDR1 SGHTA, CDR2 FQGNSA.

The chain joins TRBV5-6 to TRBJ2-7; 7 bases align to TRBD1. The germline gives CDR1 SGHDT, CDR2 YYEEEE. The CDR3 covers 16 residues. V trimming: 3 bases; J trimming: 5 bases; junction bases outside the gene matches: 14. CDR3 sequence reads: CASSSGLLGTADEQYF. In DNA form, the CDR3 reads TGTGCCAGCAGCTCGGGCTTACTAGGGACAGCGGACGAGCAGTACTTC.

The V call is TRBV4-2, the J call TRBJ2-7; D is possibly TRBD2 (6 bases). Germline CDR1 and CDR2: LGHNA and YNFKEQ. This CDR3 has 17 residues. Trimming took 4 bases from V and 0 from J, leaving 19 bases between them. CDR3 residues: CASSPPGGGRSSYEQYF. The CDR3 coding sequence is TGTGCCAGCAGCCCCCCTGGGGGAGGACGGAGCTCCTACGAGCAGTACTTC.

The V call is TRBV7-2, the J call TRBJ2-7; 14 bases align to TRBD2. Germline values: CDR1 SGHTA, CDR2 FQGNSA. V shed 1 base, J shed 5 bases, and the junction held 7 bases outside the gene matches. The CDR3 sequence is 17 residues long. The DNA of the CDR3 is TGTGCCAGCAGCTTAGGGCAGGGACTAGCGGGAGTCGACGAGCAGTACTTC. It codes for CASSLGQGLAGVDEQYF. The variable domain in full, with the rest retrieved from reference TRBV7-2 and TRBJ2-7, is GAGVSQSPSNKVTEKGKDVELRCDPISGHTALYWYRQSLGQGLEFLIYFQGNSAPDKSGLPSDRFSAERTGGSVSTLTIQRTQQEDSAVYLCASSLGQGLAGVDEQYFGPGTRLTVT.

The rearrangement uses TRBV28 and TRBJ2-7; D ambiguous. The germline gives CDR1 MDHEN, CDR2 SYDVKM. Trimming shortened V by 3 bases and J by 0 bases, and 15 bases separated the two germline ends. This CDR3 is built from 16 residues. CDR3 loop: CASSFPGPMNSYEQYF. Written as DNA, the CDR3 is TGTGCCAGCAGTTTTCCGGGTCCAATGAACTCCTACGAGCAGTACTTC.

This chain connects TRBV7-3 to TRBJ2-6; D may be TRBD1 or TRBD2 (5 bases each). There are 18 residues in the CDR3. V was trimmed by 2 bases and J by 0 bases, leaving 14 bases between them. Germline V lookup: CDR1 SGHTA, CDR2 FQGTGA. CDR3 in amino acids: CASSLRGRANSGANVLTF. CDR3 DNA sequence: TGTGCCAGCAGCTTACGGGGCAGGGCCAACTCTGGGGCCAACGTCCTGACTTTC.

The genes are TRBV25-1 and TRBJ1-1; the D gene is possibly TRBD1 (6 bases). Germline V gives CDR1 MGHDK, CDR2 SYGVNS. The CDR3 loop spans 17 amino acids. Trimming cost V 4 bases and J 1 base, with 19 bases left between them. CDR3: CASSADFQGLGNTEAFF. In DNA, the CDR3 is TGTGCCAGCAGTGCCGATTTCCAGGGGTTGGGGAACACTGAAGCTTTCTTT. Drawing the rest from reference TRBV25-1 and TRBJ1-1, the complete variable domain is EADIYQTPRYLVIGTGKKITLECSQTMGHDKMYWYQQDPGMELHLIHYSYGVNSTEKGDLSSESTVSRIRTEHFPLTLESARPSHTSQYLCASSADFQGLGNTEAFFGQGTRLTVV.

This chain uses TRBV6-1 with TRBJ1-5; maybe TRBD1 (5 bases). The CDR3 has 13 amino acids. Trimming left V 2 bases short and J 5 bases short, with 7 bases between. CDR1 is MNHNS, CDR2 SASEGT, per germline. The CDR3 bases are TGTGCCAGCAGTGAAAGGGGAGATCAGCCCCAGCATTTT. Its protein product is CASSERGDQPQHF.

The chain has TRBV27 and TRBJ2-1; TRBD2 aligns across 13 bases. This CDR3 is built from 15 residues. CDR1 is MNHEY, CDR2 SMNVEV, per germline (reference sequence). Trimming cost V 6 bases and J 5 bases; bases outside gene matches: 4. This CDR3 reads CASSPGLAGDNEQFF. Written as DNA, the CDR3 is TGTGCCAGCAGCCCAGGACTAGCGGGAGACAATGAGCAGTTCTTC.

The chain couples TRBV5-6 to TRBJ1-4, with 9 bases fitting TRBD1. Unmatched junction bases numbered 11, after V lost 4 bases and J lost 4 bases. The CDR3 spans 17 residues. The germline V gene has CDR1 SGHDT and CDR2 YYEEEE. CDR3 region: CASSPPRDRVGNEKLFF. Here the CDR3 DNA reads TGTGCCAGCAGCCCCCCGAGGGACAGGGTCGGTAATGAAAAACTGTTTTTT.

The rearrangement joins TRBV11-2 to TRBJ2-6; D remains ambiguous. CDR1 is SGHAT and CDR2 is FQNNGV in the germline V gene. This CDR3 region has 14 residues. V was trimmed by 2 bases and J by 4 bases, leaving 6 bases between them. CDR3 residues: CASSLTSGANVLTF. CDR3 DNA sequence: TGTGCCAGCAGCTTAACTTCCGGGGCCAACGTCCTGACTTTC.

CDR3 amino acids: CASSPTTGGREQPQHF. In DNA form, the CDR3 reads TGTGCCAGCAGCCCGACAACAGGGGGACGTGAGCAGCCCCAGCATTTT. V is TRBV7-6 and J is TRBJ1-5, with 8 bases aligning to TRBD1. Germline CDR1 and CDR2: SGHVS and FNYEAQ. The CDR3 has 16 residues. With 5 bases clipped from V and 7 bases from J, the junction kept 13 bases outside the gene matches.

The genes are TRBV29-1 and TRBJ2-7, with D tentatively TRBD2 (5 bases). This CDR3 is built from 15 residues. V lost 2 bases and J 2 bases, leaving 16 bases between the germline ends. Germline V CDR1 and CDR2: SQVTM, ANQGSEA. The CDR3 DNA follows: TGCAGCGTTGAAAGGGCCAGCGGACCTACCTACGAGCAGTACTTC. This sequence encodes CSVERASGPTYEQYF.

The genes are TRBV11-2 and TRBJ2-7; D remains unclear. Trimming shortened V by 5 bases and J by 6 bases, and 20 bases separated the two germline ends. The CDR3 has 15 residues. Germline V CDR1 and CDR2: SGHAT, FQNNGV. This chain's CDR3 is CASSLFGQPKCEQYF. DNA of the CDR3: TGTGCCAGCAGCCTATTCGGTCAGCCTAAGTGCGAGCAGTACTTC. Looking up the rest from reference TRBV11-2 and TRBJ2-7 gives the full variable domain: EAGVAQSPRYKIIEKRQSVAFWCNPISGHATLYWYQQILGQGPKLLIQFQNNGVVDDSQLPKDRFSAERLKGVDSTLKIQPAKLEDSAVYLCASSLFGQPKCEQYFGPGTRLTVT.

V and J are TRBV21-1 and TRBJ1-5; the D segment call TRBD1 is taken from the table without a DNA check. TRBV21-1 is reported as a pseudogene. The CDR3 contains 14 residues. For the CDR3, the DNA is TGTGCCAGCAGCAACCTAGACAGGTGCCAGCCCCAGCATTTT. Its translation is CASSNLDRCQPQHF.

The chain uses TRBV5-1 and TRBJ1-1, with D perhaps TRBD1 (6 bases). There are 13 residues in the CDR3. Germline values: CDR1 SGHRS, CDR2 YFSETQ. Trimming removed 7 bases from V and 1 base from J, with 11 bases in between. CDR3 DNA: TGCGCCAGCTCGGGACACCAGAACACTGAAGCTTTCTTT. Protein product: CASSGHQNTEAFF.

The V call is TRBV13, the J call TRBJ2-1, with 10 bases identical to TRBD2. This CDR3 is 18 amino acids long. The germline CDR1 and CDR2 sequences are PRHDT and FYEKMQ (reference sequence). Trimming took 4 bases from V and 2 from J; bases not matched to a gene: 11. CDR3 amino acids: CASSSPPFLAGAYNEQFF. CDR3 in DNA: TGTGCCAGCAGCTCCCCTCCCTTCCTAGCGGGAGCCTACAATGAGCAGTTCTTC. Full variable domain (remainder filled in from reference TRBV13 and TRBJ2-1): AAGVIQSPRHLIKEKRETATLKCYPIPRHDTVYWYQQGPGQDPQFLISFYEKMQSDKGSIPDRFSAQQFSDYHSELNMSSLELGDSALYFCASSSPPFLAGAYNEQFFGPGTRLTVL.

This clone was seen a single time. V usage is TRBV7-9 and J usage is TRBJ2-7, with a possible D match to TRBD1 (7 bases). The CDR3 length is 17 residues. Germline V gene data show CDR1 as SEHNR and CDR2 as FQNEAQ (reference sequence). Trimming left V 7 bases short and J 5 bases short, with 27 bases between. In nucleotides, the CDR3 is TGTGCCAGCACCCTGACAGGGTTAGGGGGAGGATTCGACGAGCAGTACTTC. This gives the protein CASTLTGLGGGFDEQYF.

This clone has a handful of counts. Within the sample, other DNA sequences also encode this same CDR3. The chain carries TRBV9 and TRBJ2-2; D unresolved. This CDR3 spans 13 amino acids. With 0 bases removed from V and 4 bases from J, the gap between germline ends came to 4 bases. CDR1 is SGDLS and CDR2 is YYNGEE in the germline V gene. CDR3 DNA: TGTGCCAGCAGCGTAGGGAGCACCGGGGAGCTGTTTTTT. Translated: CASSVGSTGELFF.

The chain is built from TRBV27 and TRBJ2-2, with 10 bases matching TRBD1. The length of the CDR3 is 16 residues. The germline gives CDR1 MNHEY, CDR2 SMNVEV (reference sequence). The trim removed 7 bases at V and 3 bases at J, leaving 8 bases unmatched. The CDR3 sequence is CASISRQGADTGELFF. In DNA form, the CDR3 reads TGTGCCAGCATTAGCCGACAGGGGGCAGACACCGGGGAGCTGTTTTTT.

This clone appeared once. This rearrangement joins TRBV18 to TRBJ1-1; D is undetermined. The CDR3 runs 11 residues. Germline V gene sequence: CDR1 KGHSH, CDR2 LQKENI. The V gene lost 5 bases and the J gene lost 8 bases, with 9 bases spanning the gap. DNA of the CDR3: TGTGCCAGCTCAGCCATTTCGGAAGCTTTCTTT. As protein: CASSAISEAFF.